This T cell receptor (beta chain) was recorded in a study of T cell responses to AZD1222 COVID-19 vaccine. The method was immunoSEQ multiplex PCR; TCRdb's version includes in-frame clones alone and lacks a portion of them. The sample lists about 150,000 clones, just over 90% occurring once. The specimen comprised peripheral blood, sampled on day 0 of AZD1222 vaccination. The receptor was derived from an adult in good health.

CDR3 nucleotides: TGTGCCAGCAGCTTCACCACTTTTGAAGCTTTCTTT. Its protein is CASSFTTFEAFF. V is TRBV5-4 and J is TRBJ1-1; no firm D call. Trimming removed 2 bases from V and 7 bases from J, with 9 bases in between. The CDR3 totals 12 residues. CDR1 is SGHNT, CDR2 YYREEE, per germline (reference sequence).